Shown below are 26 T cell receptor beta chains from a single sample sequenced in a study of graft-versus-host responses after intestinal transplantation. Sequencing was performed with immunoSEQ multiplex PCR; in TCRdb, only in-frame clones are kept and a portion is missing. The sample carries approximately 18,000 clones, about 40% recorded once. This specimen consisted of alloreactive CD4+ T cells from a mixed lymphocyte reaction culture, obtained before transplantation. Subset denoted: CFSE-low proliferating T cells sorted from approximately 6-day pre-transplant mixed lymphocyte reaction (GvH or HvG direction). Receptor source: a human patient who was an organ donor for intestinal transplantation.

The chain has TRBV29-1 and TRBJ2-7; 12 positions agree with TRBD2. CDR3 length: 15 amino acids. The germline V gene has CDR1 SQVTM and CDR2 ANQGSEA. Losses at the gene ends were 6 bases for V and 3 bases for J; bases not matched to a gene: 9. CDR3 region: CSVAFGTSGLYEQYF. The CDR3 region has the DNA TGCAGCGTAGCTTTTGGGACTAGCGGGCTCTACGAGCAGTACTTC.

This CDR3 is CASSLEALNYGYTF. Here the CDR3 DNA reads TGTGCCAGCAGCTTAGAGGCGCTCAACTATGGCTACACCTTC. The rearrangement uses TRBV11-3 and TRBJ1-2; D remains ambiguous. Per the germline V gene, CDR1 is SGHNT and CDR2 is YENEEA. Trimming took 0 bases from V and 2 from J, leaving 7 bases between them. The CDR3 covers 14 residues.

The chain carries TRBV6-5 and TRBJ2-7, with D maybe TRBD2 (6 bases). CDR1 is MNHEY and CDR2 is SVGAGI in the germline V gene. The CDR3 extends over 14 amino acids. Trimming left V 7 bases short and J 2 bases short, with 15 bases between. CDR3 nucleotide sequence: TGTGCCAGCACATACCGCGGAGGGCCCTACGAGCAGTACTTC. Translated: CASTYRGGPYEQYF.

V gene TRBV5-1 combines with J gene TRBJ1-2; D unresolved. Trimming removed 0 bases from V and 7 bases from J, with 7 bases in between. This CDR3 contains 12 residues. The germline V gene encodes CDR1 SGHRS and CDR2 YFSETQ. CDR3 amino acids: CASSLAESGYTF. The CDR3, as DNA: TGCGCCAGCAGCTTGGCCGAGTCTGGCTACACCTTC.

This clone is medium-sized (0.01 to 0.1%). The rearrangement uses TRBV2 and TRBJ2-3; D gene uncertain. Trimming took off 5 bases at V and 4 bases at J, with 10 bases between the two ends. This CDR3 region has 13 residues. Germline V gives CDR1 SNHLY, CDR2 FYNNEI. The CDR3 DNA is TGTGCCAGCAGTATTCAGTCTGCAGATACGCAGTATTTT. Translating gives CASSIQSADTQYF.

This clone was counted only a few times. This CDR3 is CAIRADRGTDTQYF. In nucleotides, the CDR3 is TGTGCCATCAGGGCCGACAGGGGAACAGATACGCAGTATTTT. The chain recombines TRBV10-3 with TRBJ2-3, with 8 bases identical to TRBD1. Trimming at V came to 6 bases and at J to 3 bases, leaving 5 bases not matched to a gene. The length of the CDR3 is 14 residues. CDR1 is ENHRY and CDR2 is SYGVKD in the germline V gene.

This chain connects TRBV19 to TRBJ2-7; TRBD2 might be the D (5 bases). The CDR3 contains 13 residues. Germline V gene lookup returns CDR1 LNHDA and CDR2 SQIVND (reference sequence). V was shortened by 5 bases and J by 2 bases, with 10 bases between the two germline ends. DNA for the CDR3: TGTGCCAGTAGTGTGGACGGGACCTACGAGCAGTACTTC. This codes for CASSVDGTYEQYF.

This clone was seen only a few times. The chain joins TRBV18 to TRBJ2-1; D is undetermined. Germline V gene sequence: CDR1 KGHSH, CDR2 LQKENI. The CDR3 extends over 15 amino acids. Trimming took 0 bases from V and 4 from J, leaving 10 bases between them. The CDR3 region is CASSPPVEMYNEQFF. Written as DNA, the CDR3 is TGTGCCAGCTCACCACCGGTGGAGATGTACAATGAGCAGTTCTTC.

The chain combines TRBV11-2 with TRBJ2-1; no firm D call. Trimming pared 7 bases from V and 6 bases from J, leaving 13 bases between. CDR1 and CDR2 from the germline V gene are SGHAT and FQNNGV. This CDR3 is 13 amino acids long. In DNA form, the CDR3 reads TGTGCCAGCACAGGACCCTGGGCCAATGAGCAGTTCTTC. This codes for CASTGPWANEQFF. The full variable domain, with the rest looked up from reference TRBV11-2 and TRBJ2-1, is EAGVAQSPRYKIIEKRQSVAFWCNPISGHATLYWYQQILGQGPKLLIQFQNNGVVDDSQLPKDRFSAERLKGVDSTLKIQPAKLEDSAVYLCASTGPWANEQFFGPGTRLTVL.

The chain recombines TRBV19 with TRBJ2-7, with 8 bases that match TRBD2. J was trimmed by 2 bases and V by 4 bases; bases with no gene match: 4. This CDR3 is 14 amino acids long. The V gene's germline CDR1 is LNHDA and CDR2 SQIVND (reference sequence). The CDR3 region is CASSRRGAPYEQYF. DNA of the CDR3: TGTGCCAGTAGTAGGCGGGGGGCCCCCTACGAGCAGTACTTC.

This clone has only a few counts. The chain uses TRBV5-1 and TRBJ2-3, with D hard to call. The germline gives CDR1 SGHRS, CDR2 YFSETQ. The CDR3 sequence is 12 residues long. V was trimmed by 5 bases and J by 4 bases, leaving 8 bases between them. The CDR3 DNA reads as TGCGCCAGCAGTCAATATGCAGATACGCAGTATTTT. The encoded protein is CASSQYADTQYF.

The chain carries TRBV5-6 and TRBJ2-5, with D perhaps being TRBD1 or TRBD2 (6 bases each). Trimming cost V 5 bases and J 2 bases, with 16 bases left between them. This CDR3 contains 15 residues. CDR1 SGHDT and CDR2 YYEEEE come from the germline V gene. The CDR3 here is CASRWGAGSQETQYF. Written as DNA, the CDR3 is TGTGCCAGCAGGTGGGGGGCAGGGTCACAAGAGACCCAGTACTTC. Combining the CDR3 with reference TRBV5-6 and TRBJ2-5 gives the whole variable domain DAGVTQSPTHLIKTRGQQVTLRCSPKSGHDTVSWYQQALGQGPQFIFQYYEEEERQRGNFPDRFSGHQFPNYSSELNVNALLLGDSALYLCASRWGAGSQETQYFGPGTRLLVL.

The CDR3 DNA reads as TGTGCCAGCAAGTCGCAGCCTCTCTCTGGAAACACCATATATTTT. It yields the protein CASKSQPLSGNTIYF. V is TRBV6-5 and J is TRBJ1-3; the D is unclear. CDR1 MNHEY and CDR2 SVGAGI come from the germline V gene. The CDR3 is 15 amino acids. V lost 7 bases, J lost 0 bases, and 13 bases lay in between.

The CDR3 region is CASSLGAPGNIQYF. DNA of the CDR3: TGCGCCAGCAGCTTGGGGGCGCCCGGAAACATTCAGTACTTC. The chain has TRBV5-1 and TRBJ2-4; D call uncertain. This CDR3 has 14 amino acids. Trimming pared 0 bases from V and 6 bases from J, leaving 10 bases between. From germline, CDR1 is SGHRS and CDR2 YFSETQ.

This clone turned up a few times. The chain carries TRBV4-1 and TRBJ2-1; D is perhaps TRBD1 or TRBD2 (5 bases each). Germline CDR1 and CDR2: MGHRA and YSYEKL. This CDR3 has 17 residues. The ends were cut back, 0 bases at V and 6 bases at J, with 18 bases in the middle. The CDR3 reads CASSQERGTRIGNEQFF. The CDR3 DNA follows: TGCGCCAGCAGCCAAGAAAGGGGCACTAGGATAGGCAATGAGCAGTTCTTC.

V gene TRBV4-2 combines with J gene TRBJ2-3; TRBD2 agrees at 7 bases. The CDR3 is 14 amino acids. Germline CDR1 reads LGHNA; CDR2 reads YNFKEQ. V was clipped by 4 bases and J by 5 bases; unmatched bases: 6. This CDR3 is CASSLGRSLDTQYF. Written as DNA, the CDR3 is TGTGCCAGCAGCCTCGGGAGGAGTCTAGATACGCAGTATTTT.

The rearrangement links TRBV18 to TRBJ1-1; weak D call: TRBD1 (6 bases). Per the germline V gene, CDR1 is KGHSH and CDR2 is LQKENI. Trimming took off 2 bases at V and 6 bases at J, with 16 bases between the two ends. This CDR3 is 15 amino acids long. As DNA, the CDR3 is TGTGCCAGCTCACCAGATCAGGTTGGGGGCCCTGAAGCTTTCTTT. It codes for CASSPDQVGGPEAFF. Full variable domain (outside the CDR3, taken from reference TRBV18 and TRBJ1-1): NAGVMQNPRHLVRRRGQEARLRCSPMKGHSHVYWYRQLPEEGLKFMVYLQKENIIDESGMPKERFSAEFPKEGPSILRIQQVVRGDSAAYFCASSPDQVGGPEAFFGQGTRLTVV.

The chain is built from TRBV5-4 and TRBJ2-3, with D unclear. V was cut by 0 bases and J by 2 bases, with 7 bases left in between. The germline V gene has CDR1 SGHNT and CDR2 YYREEE (reference sequence). The CDR3 is 14 residues long. In DNA form, the CDR3 reads TGTGCCAGCAGCTTGGACTGGATCACAGATACGCAGTATTTT. Protein: CASSLDWITDTQYF.

In this sample, this clone turned up a few times. V usage is TRBV29-1 and J usage is TRBJ2-3; TRBD1 agrees at 9 bases. Germline CDR1 SQVTM, CDR2 ANQGSEA. J was trimmed by 1 base and V by 6 bases; bases with no gene match: 5. CDR3 length: 14 amino acids. The DNA for the CDR3 is TGCAGCGTACGGGACAGGGTAGGCACAGATACGCAGTATTTT. It yields the protein CSVRDRVGTDTQYF.

The gene calls are TRBV11-2 and TRBJ2-1, with 7 nucleotides matching TRBD2. Germline V CDR1 and CDR2: SGHAT, FQNNGV. V trimming: 3 bases; J trimming: 13 bases; junction bases outside the gene matches: 12. This CDR3 region has 14 residues. The CDR3 spells CASSFIIAAGDQFF. CDR3 coding DNA: TGTGCCAGCAGCTTCATCATAGCGGCGGGAGATCAGTTCTTC.

This chain links TRBV4-1 with TRBJ2-7; 9 nucleotides match TRBD1. The length of the CDR3 is 13 residues. Per germline, CDR1 MGHRA and CDR2 YSYEKL. The ends lost 0 bases at V and 6 bases at J; junction bases unmatched: 0. In DNA form, the CDR3 reads TGCGCCAGCAGCCAAGAGGACAGGGGCGAGCAGTACTTC. This gives the protein CASSQEDRGEQYF.

This clone is medium-sized by share. The chain links TRBV6-1 to TRBJ2-2; 7 bases agree with TRBD1. The germline V gene encodes CDR1 MNHNS and CDR2 SASEGT. The V and J ends lost 4 bases and 4 bases, in that order; junction bases with no gene match: 6. CDR3 length: 15 amino acids. In DNA, the CDR3 is TGTGCCAGCAGTGGAGACAGGGCCGTCACCGGGGAGCTGTTTTTT. It translates to CASSGDRAVTGELFF.

This clone was seen more than once but under ten times. This chain links TRBV29-1 with TRBJ1-4, with unresolved D. Germline assignment: CDR1 SQVTM and CDR2 ANQGSEA. Trimming cost V 5 bases and J 6 bases, with 16 bases left between them. The CDR3 extends over 14 amino acids. CDR3 loop: CSVIRALGDEKLFF. CDR3 coding DNA: TGCAGCGTTATCCGGGCCCTGGGTGATGAAAAACTGTTTTTT.

This chain joins TRBV7-3 and TRBJ2-3; 8 bases match TRBD2. The CDR3 has 15 residues. Germline loops: CDR1 SGHTA, CDR2 FQGTGA. V was pared by 0 bases and J by 4 bases, with 3 bases of the junction left unmatched. CDR3 protein: CASSLTAGVSDTQYF. The CDR3 region has the DNA TGTGCCAGCAGCTTAACAGCGGGAGTGTCAGATACGCAGTATTTT.

The chain is built from TRBV28 and TRBJ2-1, with a tentative D call TRBD2 (5 bases). CDR1 is MDHEN, CDR2 SYDVKM, per germline. Trimming cost V 3 bases and J 8 bases, with 17 bases left between them. The CDR3 is 15 amino acids. As DNA, the CDR3 is TGTGCCAGCAGTTTCTATCCCCCCCGGGGTGATGAGCAGTTCTTC. Protein product: CASSFYPPRGDEQFF.

This clone turned up a few times. The V gene is TRBV2, the J gene TRBJ2-7; the match to TRBD2 covers 10 bases. J was trimmed by 6 bases and V by 4 bases; bases with no gene match: 6. Germline V gene lookup returns CDR1 SNHLY and CDR2 FYNNEI. The CDR3 totals 14 residues. DNA of the CDR3: TGTGCCAGCAGTGTCACTAGCGGGAATGGCGAGCAGTACTTC. Encoded protein: CASSVTSGNGEQYF.